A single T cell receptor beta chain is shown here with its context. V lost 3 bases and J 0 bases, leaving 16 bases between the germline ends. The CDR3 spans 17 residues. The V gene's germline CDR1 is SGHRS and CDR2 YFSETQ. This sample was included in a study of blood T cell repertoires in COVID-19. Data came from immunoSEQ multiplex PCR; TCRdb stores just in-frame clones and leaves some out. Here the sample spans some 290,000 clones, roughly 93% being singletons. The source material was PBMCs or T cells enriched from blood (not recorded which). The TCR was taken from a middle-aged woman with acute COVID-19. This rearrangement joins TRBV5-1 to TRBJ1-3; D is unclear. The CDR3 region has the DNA TGCGCCAGCAGCTCGGTCCCCCCTCAAAACTCTGGAAACACCATATATTTT. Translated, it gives CASSSVPPQNSGNTIYF.